The sequence of this T cell receptor (beta chain) was determined in a study of cytomegalovirus exposure and HLA in healthy donors. Notes on the study in general: Trimming of TCR beta V- and J-genes showed a link, identified in a later analysis, to a missense DCLRE1C variant.

Primers for the PCR totalled 60 Vbeta and 13 Jbeta. The protocol was immunoSEQ multiplex PCR, while the TCRdb copy is restricted to in-frame clones and leaves out a portion. The sample lists 110,000 to 150,000 clones, around 75% occurring once. Comments on this clone: Its specificity is not known. Germline and junction disagree at one end, which may indicate a read error. Other DNA sequences in the same sample also yield this CDR3.

The CDR3 has 14 amino acids. In germline, CDR1 is LNHDA, CDR2 SQIVND (reference sequence). The sequenced sample consisted of PBMCs. The sequence was collected from a woman aged 40-49 years in good health and CMV-seronegative. The rearrangement uses TRBV19 and TRBJ1-6, with TRBD1 matching 7 bases. In nucleotides, the CDR3 is TGTGCCAGTAGCCGGACAGGATTAAATTCACCTCTCCACTTT. It yields the protein CASSRTGLNSPLHF.